Listed below are T cell receptor beta chains from one sample, sequenced in a study of human T cells and chemical hapten exposure. TCRdb re-derived calls from the RACE reads in MiXCR, one entry per CDR3 protein. The sample lists just under 350,000 distinct CDR3 sequences, 6% to 8.5% occurring once. The input for sequencing was whole blood, taken in connection with sensitization to the hapten diphenylcyclopropenone (DPC). All receptors derive from a woman aged 18-30 years with alopecia areata. Some clones in this sample may be carry-over from other donors' samples. CDR3s include the opening cysteine and the closing phenylalanine or tryptophan. A D gene is named only where the DNA matches it firmly. The size entry is marked missing in some rows and otherwise reads once, few, many or a size class.

abundance,d_gene,v_gene,j_gene,CDR3aa,CDR3nt
NA,NA,TRBV4-2,TRBJ2-7,CASSQDMAGALYEQYF,TGTGCCAGCAGCCAAGACATGGCGGGGGCGCTTTACGAGCAGTACTTC
NA,NA,TRBV20-1,TRBJ1-5,CSARFRGTRGNQPQHF,TGCAGTGCTAGGTTTAGGGGGACGCGGGGCAATCAGCCCCAGCATTTT
NA,NA,TRBV20-1,TRBJ1-5,CSARADFNQPQHF,TGCAGTGCTAGGGCCGACTTCAATCAGCCCCAGCATTTT
NA,NA,TRBV12-3/TRBV12-4,TRBJ2-7,CASSLAQWESEQYF,TGTGCCAGCAGTTTGGCGCAATGGGAGTCCGAGCAGTACTTC
many,TRBD1,TRBV25-1,TRBJ2-3,CASSEKDRGVDTQYF,TGTGCCAGCAGTGAGAAGGACAGGGGGGTTGATACGCAGTATTTT
few,NA,TRBV7-9,TRBJ1-1,CATGVTMNTEAFF,TGTGCCACCGGGGTCACTATGAACACTGAAGCTTTCTTT
few,NA,TRBV7-9,TRBJ2-5,CASSLVGEETQYF,TGTGCCAGCAGCTTGGTCGGGGAAGAGACCCAGTACTTC
many,NA,TRBV27,TRBJ2-3,CASSSPLGADTQYF,TGTGCCAGCAGCTCCCCACTAGGAGCAGATACGCAGTATTTT
many,TRBD1,TRBV28,TRBJ1-1,CASSGGQGTEAFF,TGTGCCAGCAGTGGGGGACAGGGGACTGAAGCTTTCTTT
few,NA,TRBV29-1,TRBJ2-7,CSVEDRLGAAYEQYF,TGCAGCGTTGAAGATCGGTTGGGGGCCGCCTACGAGCAGTACTTC
few,TRBD1,TRBV4-3,TRBJ2-1,CASSQLTGSWDEQFF,TGCGCCAGCAGCCAATTGACAGGGTCTTGGGATGAGCAGTTCTTC
many,TRBD1,TRBV6-5,TRBJ2-5,CASTRQGARETQYF,TGTGCCAGCACCAGACAGGGGGCTCGAGAGACCCAGTACTTC
NA,TRBD1,TRBV6-4,TRBJ2-3,CASSESGGDLNTQYF,TGTGCCAGCAGTGAGTCAGGGGGCGATCTGAATACGCAGTATTTT
many,NA,TRBV20-1,TRBJ2-7,CSAPPGSSYEQYF,TGCAGTGCCCCACCGGGGAGCTCCTACGAGCAGTACTTC
NA,NA,TRBV12-3/TRBV12-4,TRBJ2-4,CASSFGQPKNIQYF,TGTGCCAGCAGTTTCGGTCAACCCAAAAACATTCAGTACTTC
NA,NA,TRBV2,TRBJ1-1,CTDGDMNTEAFF,TGTACTGACGGGGACATGAACACTGAAGCTTTCTTT
many,NA,TRBV12-3/TRBV12-4,TRBJ1-1,CASTDQGLPEAFF,TGTGCCAGCACGGACCAGGGTTTGCCTGAAGCTTTCTTT
NA,NA,TRBV2,TRBJ2-1,CASRYGHEQFF,TGTGCCAGCAGATATGGACATGAACAGTTCTTC
many,TRBD2,TRBV7-6,TRBJ2-5,CASSSGTSGGEETQYF,TGTGCCAGCAGCTCGGGGACTAGCGGGGGTGAAGAGACCCAGTACTTC
many,NA,TRBV9,TRBJ2-3,CASSVGSKGTDTQYF,TGTGCCAGCAGCGTAGGATCAAAAGGGACAGATACGCAGTATTTT
NA,NA,TRBV6-6,TRBJ2-1,CASRYDWGNEQFF,TGTGCCAGCAGATATGACTGGGGCAATGAGCAGTTCTTC
few,NA,TRBV4-3,TRBJ2-6,CASSRIMAAGAASGANVLTF,TGCGCCAGCAGCCGAATCATGGCGGCAGGGGCCGCCTCTGGGGCCAACGTCCTGACTTTC
NA,NA,TRBV7-6,TRBJ2-2,CASSPPRDTGELFF,TGTGCCAGCAGCCCCCCGCGGGACACCGGGGAGCTGTTTTTT
NA,NA,TRBV2,TRBJ1-1,CASSEAHRGTEAFF,TGTGCCAGCAGTGAAGCGCATCGTGGCACTGAAGCTTTCTTT
many,NA,TRBV10-3,TRBJ1-6,CAIVFGSGPSPLHF,TGTGCCATCGTCTTTGGGTCAGGGCCTTCACCCCTCCACTTT
few,NA,TRBV11-3,TRBJ2-5,CASSSSRASLQETQYF,TGTGCCAGCAGCTCCAGTCGGGCTAGCTTGCAAGAGACCCAGTACTTC
NA,NA,TRBV7-6,TRBJ2-2,CASSLGSAVYGAGELFF,TGTGCCAGCAGCTTAGGGTCGGCAGTTTATGGTGCCGGGGAGCTGTTTTTT
NA,NA,TRBV5-1,TRBJ1-1,CASSLEAVGRLEAFF,TGCGCCAGCAGCTTGGAGGCAGTGGGACGTCTTGAAGCTTTCTTT
few,TRBD1,TRBV20-1,TRBJ1-2,CSANLGQGVYGYTF,TGCAGTGCCAATCTGGGACAGGGGGTTTATGGCTACACCTTC
many,NA,TRBV12-3/TRBV12-4,TRBJ2-5,CASSLDTTQETQYF,TGTGCCAGCAGTTTAGACACCACCCAAGAGACCCAGTACTTC
NA,NA,TRBV2,TRBJ1-1,CASSERTLGNTEAFF,TGTGCCAGCAGTGAGCGGACCCTGGGGAACACTGAAGCTTTCTTT
NA,TRBD2,TRBV20-1,TRBJ2-3,CSATRNSGGVKDTQYF,TGCAGTGCCACCAGAAATAGCGGGGGGGTTAAAGATACGCAGTATTTT
NA,NA,TRBV12-3/TRBV12-4,TRBJ1-1,CASSLYPTEAFF,TGTGCCAGCAGTTTATATCCGACTGAAGCTTTCTTT
NA,NA,TRBV11-2,TRBJ1-1,CASSLYPGETEAFF,TGTGCCAGCAGCCTGTACCCAGGGGAAACTGAAGCTTTCTTT
few,NA,TRBV4-2,TRBJ2-1,CASSPGGSGRGDEQFF,TGTGCCAGCAGCCCCGGTGGATCGGGGAGAGGGGATGAGCAGTTCTTC
few,NA,TRBV6-2/TRBV6-3,TRBJ1-1,CASSYSIIRVSDWNTEAFF,TGTGCCAGCAGTTACTCGATCATCAGGGTTTCGGATTGGAACACTGAAGCTTTCTTT
NA,TRBD1,TRBV6-5,TRBJ2-7,CASSYDPGQGFEQYF,TGTGCCAGCAGTTACGACCCGGGACAGGGGTTCGAGCAGTACTTC
few,TRBD1,TRBV18,TRBJ1-1,CASSPPSTGPGGNTEAFF,TGTGCCAGCTCACCACCGTCGACAGGGCCGGGGGGAAACACTGAAGCTTTCTTT
many,NA,TRBV25-1,TRBJ2-3,CASSEPAGTDTQYF,TGTGCCAGCAGTGAACCGGCAGGCACAGATACGCAGTATTTT
few,NA,TRBV4-1,TRBJ2-2,CASSQEFRTENRGELFF,TGCGCCAGCAGCCAAGAATTTAGGACAGAGAACCGCGGGGAGCTGTTTTTT
many,NA,TRBV7-3,TRBJ2-6,CASSLIPQGSSGANVLTF,TGTGCCAGCAGCTTAATCCCACAGGGATCCTCTGGGGCCAACGTCCTGACTTTC
NA,TRBD1,TRBV28,TRBJ2-2,CASSRRDRVPGELFF,TGTGCCAGCAGCCGCCGGGACAGGGTTCCCGGGGAGCTGTTTTTT
NA,NA,TRBV24-1,TRBJ2-1,CATSAGGHNEQFF,TGTGCCACCAGTGCGGGCGGACACAATGAGCAGTTCTTC
few,TRBD1,TRBV15,TRBJ1-2,CATSRGGTANYGYTF,TGTGCCACCAGCAGAGGGGGGACAGCGAACTATGGCTACACCTTC
few,NA,TRBV20-1,TRBJ1-1,CSAPHSGRGNTEAFF,TGCAGTGCCCCTCATTCAGGGAGAGGAAACACTGAAGCTTTCTTT
many,NA,TRBV27,TRBJ2-1,CASSLEGGRSYNEQFF,TGTGCCAGCAGTTTGGAGGGGGGACGCTCCTACAATGAGCAGTTCTTC
NA,NA,TRBV6-5,TRBJ1-4,CASSLVGTNEKLFF,TGTGCCAGCAGTCTCGTGGGGACTAATGAAAAACTGTTTTTT
NA,TRBD2,TRBV14,TRBJ2-1,CASTPTGGLGYNEQFF,TGTGCCAGCACCCCGACGGGGGGATTGGGCTACAATGAGCAGTTCTTC
few,NA,TRBV2,TRBJ2-3,CATSREAYSTDTQYF,TGTGCCACAAGCCGGGAAGCCTATAGCACAGATACGCAGTATTTT
NA,NA,TRBV21-1,TRBJ1-4,CASSKVGGSNEKLFF,TGTGCCAGCAGCAAAGTAGGGGGTTCTAATGAAAAACTGTTTTTT
NA,TRBD1,TRBV11-3,TRBJ1-1,CASSHGATGGQAFF,TGTGCCAGCAGCCATGGGGCCACAGGGGGCCAAGCTTTCTTT
NA,NA,TRBV6-2/TRBV6-3,TRBJ2-1,CASSYEVYEQFF,TGTGCCAGCAGTTACGAGGTTTATGAGCAGTTCTTC
few,NA,TRBV20-1,TRBJ1-4,CSASKDEKLFF,TGCAGTGCTAGTAAGGATGAAAAACTGTTTTTT
few,TRBD1,TRBV20-1,TRBJ1-4,CSARSDRVASEKLFF,TGCAGTGCTAGGAGCGACAGGGTGGCGAGTGAAAAACTGTTTTTT
NA,NA,TRBV12-5,TRBJ1-5,CASGLAQGYQPQHF,TGTGCTAGTGGTTTGGCGCAGGGGTATCAGCCCCAGCATTTT